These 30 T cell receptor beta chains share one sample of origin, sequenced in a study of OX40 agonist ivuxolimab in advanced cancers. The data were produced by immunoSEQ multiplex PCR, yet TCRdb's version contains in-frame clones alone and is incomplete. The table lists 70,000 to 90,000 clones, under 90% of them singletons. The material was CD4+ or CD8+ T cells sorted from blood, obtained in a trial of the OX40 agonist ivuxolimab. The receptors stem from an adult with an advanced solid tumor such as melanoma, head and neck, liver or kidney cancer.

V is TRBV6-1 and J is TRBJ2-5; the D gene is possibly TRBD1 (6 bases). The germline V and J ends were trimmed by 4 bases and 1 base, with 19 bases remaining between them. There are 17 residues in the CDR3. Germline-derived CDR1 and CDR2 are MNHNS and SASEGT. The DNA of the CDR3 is TGTGCCAGCAGTGTCCGACCGACAGGAGTATCCCAAGAGACCCAGTACTTC. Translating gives CASSVRPTGVSQETQYF.

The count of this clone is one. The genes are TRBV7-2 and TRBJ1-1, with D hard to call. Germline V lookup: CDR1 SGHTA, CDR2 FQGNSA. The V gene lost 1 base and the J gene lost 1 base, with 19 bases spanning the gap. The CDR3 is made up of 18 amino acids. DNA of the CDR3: TGTGCCAGCAGCTTAGGACCATTAAAGCGGCATACGAACACTGAAGCTTTCTTT. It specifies CASSLGPLKRHTNTEAFF.

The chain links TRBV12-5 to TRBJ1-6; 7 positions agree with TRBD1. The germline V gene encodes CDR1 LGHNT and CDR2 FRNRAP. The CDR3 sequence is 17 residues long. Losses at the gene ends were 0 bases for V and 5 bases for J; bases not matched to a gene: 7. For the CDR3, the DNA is TGTGCTAGTGGTTTGGTTCCTCGACAGGGCGATAATTCACCCCTCCACTTT. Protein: CASGLVPRQGDNSPLHF.

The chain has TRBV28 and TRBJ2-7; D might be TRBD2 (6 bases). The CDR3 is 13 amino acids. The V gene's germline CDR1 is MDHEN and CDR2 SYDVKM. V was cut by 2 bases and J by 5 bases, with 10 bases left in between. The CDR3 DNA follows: TGTGCCAGCAGTTTAGGGGGGAGCAACGAGCAGTACTTC. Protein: CASSLGGSNEQYF.

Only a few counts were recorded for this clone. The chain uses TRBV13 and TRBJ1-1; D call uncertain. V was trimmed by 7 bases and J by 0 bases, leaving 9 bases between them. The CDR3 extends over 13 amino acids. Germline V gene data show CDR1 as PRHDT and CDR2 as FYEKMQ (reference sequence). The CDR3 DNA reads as TGTGCCAGCATGGACCAAATGAACACTGAAGCTTTCTTT. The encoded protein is CASMDQMNTEAFF. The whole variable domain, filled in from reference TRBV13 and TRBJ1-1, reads AAGVIQSPRHLIKEKRETATLKCYPIPRHDTVYWYQQGPGQDPQFLISFYEKMQSDKGSIPDRFSAQQFSDYHSELNMSSLELGDSALYFCASMDQMNTEAFFGQGTRLTVV.

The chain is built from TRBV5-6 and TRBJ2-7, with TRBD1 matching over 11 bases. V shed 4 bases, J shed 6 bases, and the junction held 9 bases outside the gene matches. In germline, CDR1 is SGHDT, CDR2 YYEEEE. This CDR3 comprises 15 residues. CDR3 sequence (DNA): TGTGCCAGCAGCAACCCCGGGACAGGGGGACGCGAGCAGTACTTC. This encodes CASSNPGTGGREQYF.

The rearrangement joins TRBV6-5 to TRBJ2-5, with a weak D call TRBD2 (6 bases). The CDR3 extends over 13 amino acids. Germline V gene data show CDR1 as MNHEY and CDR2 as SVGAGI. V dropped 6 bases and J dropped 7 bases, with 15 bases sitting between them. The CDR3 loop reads CASSYGGTPTQYF. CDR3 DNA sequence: TGTGCCAGCAGCTACGGAGGGACCCCGACCCAGTACTTC.

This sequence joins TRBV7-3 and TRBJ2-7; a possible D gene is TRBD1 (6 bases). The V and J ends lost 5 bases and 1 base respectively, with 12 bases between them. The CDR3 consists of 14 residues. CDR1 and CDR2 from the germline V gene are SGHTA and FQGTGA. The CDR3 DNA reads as TGTGCCAGCAGCGCCCGGGACACTTCCTACGAGCAGTACTTC. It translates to CASSARDTSYEQYF.

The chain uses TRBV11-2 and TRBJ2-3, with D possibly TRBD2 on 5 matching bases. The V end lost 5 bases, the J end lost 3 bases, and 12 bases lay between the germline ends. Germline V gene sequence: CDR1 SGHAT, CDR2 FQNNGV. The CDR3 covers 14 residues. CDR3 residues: CASSVTLATDTQYF. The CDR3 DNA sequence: TGTGCCAGCAGCGTCACCCTAGCAACAGATACGCAGTATTTT.

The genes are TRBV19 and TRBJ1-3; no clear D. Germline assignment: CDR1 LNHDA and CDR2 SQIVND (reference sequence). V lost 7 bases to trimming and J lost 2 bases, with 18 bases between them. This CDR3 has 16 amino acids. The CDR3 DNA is TGTGCCAGTAAAACCCGGGCTACCGAGGCTGGAAACACCATATATTTT. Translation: CASKTRATEAGNTIYF.

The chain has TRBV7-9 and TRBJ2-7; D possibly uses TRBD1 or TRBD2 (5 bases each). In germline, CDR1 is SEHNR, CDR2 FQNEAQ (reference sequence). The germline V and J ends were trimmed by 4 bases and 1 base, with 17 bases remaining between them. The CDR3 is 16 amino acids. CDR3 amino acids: CASSSARDGRSYEQYF. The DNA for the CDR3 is TGTGCCAGCAGCTCCGCCCGGGACGGTAGATCCTACGAGCAGTACTTC.

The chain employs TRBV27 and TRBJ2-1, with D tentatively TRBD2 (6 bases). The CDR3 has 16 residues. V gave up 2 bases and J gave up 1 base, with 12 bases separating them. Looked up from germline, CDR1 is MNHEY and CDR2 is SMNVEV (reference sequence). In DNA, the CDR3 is TGTGCCAGCAGTTTAGGGGGGAAGGGATCCTACAATGAGCAGTTCTTC. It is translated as CASSLGGKGSYNEQFF.

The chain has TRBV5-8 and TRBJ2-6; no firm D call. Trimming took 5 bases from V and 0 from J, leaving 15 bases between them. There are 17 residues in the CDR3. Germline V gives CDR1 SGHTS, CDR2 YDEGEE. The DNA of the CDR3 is TGTGCCAGCAGAGTAGAGACTCTCCTCTCTGGGGCCAACGTCCTGACTTTC. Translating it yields CASRVETLLSGANVLTF.

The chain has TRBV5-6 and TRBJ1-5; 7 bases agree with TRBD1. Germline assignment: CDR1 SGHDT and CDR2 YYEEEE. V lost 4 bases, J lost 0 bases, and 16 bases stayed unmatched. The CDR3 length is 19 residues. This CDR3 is CASSVFRDSLSYSNQPQHF. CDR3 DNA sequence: TGTGCCAGCAGCGTATTCCGGGACAGTCTATCTTATAGCAATCAGCCCCAGCATTTT.

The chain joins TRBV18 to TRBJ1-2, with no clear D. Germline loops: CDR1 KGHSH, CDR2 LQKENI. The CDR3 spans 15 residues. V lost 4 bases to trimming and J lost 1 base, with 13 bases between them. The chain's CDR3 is CASSQREGINYGYTF. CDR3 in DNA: TGTGCCAGCTCACAGAGAGAAGGGATTAACTATGGCTACACCTTC.

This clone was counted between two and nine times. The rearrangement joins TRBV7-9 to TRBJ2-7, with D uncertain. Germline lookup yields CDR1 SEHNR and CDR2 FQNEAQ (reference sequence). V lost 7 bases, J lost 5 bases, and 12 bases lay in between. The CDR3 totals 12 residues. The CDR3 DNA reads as TGTGCCAGCACCTCGAATAGGGACGAGCAGTACTTC. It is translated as CASTSNRDEQYF.

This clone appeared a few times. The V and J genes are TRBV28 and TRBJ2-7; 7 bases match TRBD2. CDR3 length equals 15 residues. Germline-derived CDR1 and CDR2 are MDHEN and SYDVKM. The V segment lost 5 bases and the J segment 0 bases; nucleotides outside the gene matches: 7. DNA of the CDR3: TGTGCCAGCAGTGCCCATGGGGGGGTCTCCTACGAGCAGTACTTC. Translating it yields CASSAHGGVSYEQYF. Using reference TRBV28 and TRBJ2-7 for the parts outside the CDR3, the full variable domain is DVKVTQSSRYLVKRTGEKVFLECVQDMDHENMFWYRQDPGLGLRLIYFSYDVKMKEKGDIPEGYSVSREKKERFSLILESASTNQTSMYLCASSAHGGVSYEQYFGPGTRLTVT.

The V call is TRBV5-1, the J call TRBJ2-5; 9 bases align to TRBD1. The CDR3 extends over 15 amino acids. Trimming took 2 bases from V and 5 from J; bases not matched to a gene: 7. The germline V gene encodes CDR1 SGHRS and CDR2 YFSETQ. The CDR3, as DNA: TGCGCCAGCAGCTTACAGGGGGCGAATTTCGAGACCCAGTACTTC. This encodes CASSLQGANFETQYF.

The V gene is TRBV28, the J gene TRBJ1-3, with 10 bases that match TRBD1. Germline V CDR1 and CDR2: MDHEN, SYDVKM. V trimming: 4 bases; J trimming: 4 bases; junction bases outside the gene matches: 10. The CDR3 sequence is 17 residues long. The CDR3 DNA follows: TGTGCCAGCAGTTACGGACCGGGACAGGGGTCGGGAAACACCATATATTTT. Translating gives CASSYGPGQGSGNTIYF.

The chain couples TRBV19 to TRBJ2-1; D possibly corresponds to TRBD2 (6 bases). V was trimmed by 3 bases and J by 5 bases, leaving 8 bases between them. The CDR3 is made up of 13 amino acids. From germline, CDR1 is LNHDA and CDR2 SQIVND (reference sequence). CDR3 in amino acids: CASSISGDNEQFF. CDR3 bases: TGTGCCAGTAGTATCTCGGGGGACAATGAGCAGTTCTTC.

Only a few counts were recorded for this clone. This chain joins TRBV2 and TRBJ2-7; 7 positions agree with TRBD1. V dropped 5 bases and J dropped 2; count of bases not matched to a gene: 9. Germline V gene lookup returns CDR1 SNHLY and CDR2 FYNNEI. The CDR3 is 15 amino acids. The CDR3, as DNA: TGTGCCAGCAGTCGAGACAGGGATCCTACCTACGAGCAGTACTTC. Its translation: CASSRDRDPTYEQYF.

The CDR3 DNA is TGTGCCAGCAGCCAAGACAGGGGGGACTATGGCTACACCTTC. This codes for CASSQDRGDYGYTF. The gene calls are TRBV9 and TRBJ1-2; 9 bases align to TRBD1. The V gene's germline CDR1 is SGDLS and CDR2 YYNGEE. The CDR3 contains 14 residues. V lost 4 bases, J lost 3 bases, and 4 bases stayed unmatched.

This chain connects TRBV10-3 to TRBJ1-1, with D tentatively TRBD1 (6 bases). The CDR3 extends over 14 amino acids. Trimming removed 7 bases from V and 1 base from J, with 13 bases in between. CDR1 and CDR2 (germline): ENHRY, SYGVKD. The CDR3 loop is CAITTGHSNTEAFF. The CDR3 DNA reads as TGTGCCATCACCACGGGACATTCGAACACTGAAGCTTTCTTT.

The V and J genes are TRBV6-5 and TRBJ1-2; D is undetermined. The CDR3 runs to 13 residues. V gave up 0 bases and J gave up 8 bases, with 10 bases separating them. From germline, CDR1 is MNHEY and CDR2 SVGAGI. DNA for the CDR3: TGTGCCAGCAGTTACTCGTTACGGCGCGGCTACACCTTC. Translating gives CASSYSLRRGYTF.

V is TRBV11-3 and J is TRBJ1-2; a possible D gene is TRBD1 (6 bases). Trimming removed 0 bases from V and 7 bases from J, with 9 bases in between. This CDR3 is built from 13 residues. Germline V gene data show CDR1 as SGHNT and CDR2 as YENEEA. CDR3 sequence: CASSLDRGPGYTF. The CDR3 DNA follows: TGTGCCAGCAGCTTAGATCGGGGGCCTGGCTACACCTTC.

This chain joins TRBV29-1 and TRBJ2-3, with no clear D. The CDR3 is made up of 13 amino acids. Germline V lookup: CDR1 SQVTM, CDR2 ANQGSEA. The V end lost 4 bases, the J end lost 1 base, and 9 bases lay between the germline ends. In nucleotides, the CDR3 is TGCAGCGTTGGGAAGTCCCGCACAGATACGCAGTATTTT. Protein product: CSVGKSRTDTQYF.

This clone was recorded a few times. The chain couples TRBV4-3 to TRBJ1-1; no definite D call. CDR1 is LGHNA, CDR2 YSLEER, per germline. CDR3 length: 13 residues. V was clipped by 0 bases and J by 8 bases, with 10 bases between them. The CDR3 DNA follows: TGCGCCAGCAGCCAAGATAATACGGTAGAAGCTTTCTTT. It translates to CASSQDNTVEAFF.

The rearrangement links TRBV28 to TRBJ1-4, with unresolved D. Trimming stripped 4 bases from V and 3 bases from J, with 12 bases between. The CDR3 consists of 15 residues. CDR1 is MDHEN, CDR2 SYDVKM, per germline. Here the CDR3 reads CASSSQAVPNEKLFF. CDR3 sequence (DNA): TGTGCCAGCAGTTCCCAGGCTGTTCCTAATGAAAAACTGTTTTTT. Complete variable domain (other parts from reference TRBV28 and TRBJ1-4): DVKVTQSSRYLVKRTGEKVFLECVQDMDHENMFWYRQDPGLGLRLIYFSYDVKMKEKGDIPEGYSVSREKKERFSLILESASTNQTSMYLCASSSQAVPNEKLFFGSGTQLSVL.

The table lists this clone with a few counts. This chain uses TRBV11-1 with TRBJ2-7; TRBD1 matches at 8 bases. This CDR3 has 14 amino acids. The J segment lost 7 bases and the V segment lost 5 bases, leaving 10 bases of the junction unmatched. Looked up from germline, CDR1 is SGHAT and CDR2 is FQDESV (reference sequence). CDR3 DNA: TGTGCCAGCAGCCTGTACAGGGGGATGAGGGAGCAGTACTTC. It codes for CASSLYRGMREQYF. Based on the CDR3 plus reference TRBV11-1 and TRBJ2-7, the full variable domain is EAEVAQSPRYKITEKSQAVAFWCDPISGHATLYWYRQILGQGPELLVQFQDESVVDDSQLPKDRFSAERLKGVDSTLKIQPAELGDSAMYLCASSLYRGMREQYFGPGTRLTVT.

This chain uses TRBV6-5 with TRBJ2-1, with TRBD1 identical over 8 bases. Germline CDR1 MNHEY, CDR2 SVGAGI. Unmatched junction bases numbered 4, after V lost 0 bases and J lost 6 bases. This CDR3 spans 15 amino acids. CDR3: CASSYSGDRRNEQFF. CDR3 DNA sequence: TGTGCCAGCAGTTACTCTGGGGACAGGCGCAATGAGCAGTTCTTC.